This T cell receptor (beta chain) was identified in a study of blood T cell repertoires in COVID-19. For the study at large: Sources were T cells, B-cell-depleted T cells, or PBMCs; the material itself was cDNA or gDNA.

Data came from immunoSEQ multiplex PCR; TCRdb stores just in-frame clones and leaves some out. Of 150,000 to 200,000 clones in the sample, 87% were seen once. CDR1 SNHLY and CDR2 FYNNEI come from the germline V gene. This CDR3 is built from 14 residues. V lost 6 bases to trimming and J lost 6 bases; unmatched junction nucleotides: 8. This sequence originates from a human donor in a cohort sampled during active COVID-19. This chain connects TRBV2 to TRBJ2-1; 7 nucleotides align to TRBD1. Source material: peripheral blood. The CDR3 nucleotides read TGTGCCAGCAGGGCCGGGACAGCACGCAATGAGCAGTTCTTC. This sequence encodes CASRAGTARNEQFF.